This TCR beta chain is drawn from a study of post-analysis software for immune sequencing data. Study-wide background: As for disease course, relapsing-remitting, secondary progressive and progressive-relapsing multiple sclerosis were all included. Study-level results: Included in a set of four or five TRBV segments more frequent in patients than controls were TRBV5-6, TRBV5-1 and TRBV20-1. Samples from a shared batch, those prepared together, strongly co-clustered by F measure.

cDNA libraries of TCR beta carried unique molecular identifiers. MiXCR, run by TCRdb on the PCR reads, gives a single entry per CDR3 protein. This table holds about half a million distinct CDR3 sequences, 34% found once. As to this clonotype: Its target is unknown.

There are 16 residues in the CDR3. Per germline, CDR1 LGHDT and CDR2 YNNKEL (reference sequence). Trimming removed 6 bases at V and 0 bases at J, with 12 bases between. Source material: blood. This clonotype was sampled from a girl aged 2-17 years with multiple sclerosis. J is TRBJ1-6 and V is TRBV3-1, with unresolved D. CDR3 amino acids: CASSPDTFSYNSPLHF. CDR3 nucleotide sequence: TGTGCCAGCAGTCCCGACACCTTCTCCTATAATTCACCCCTCCACTTT.